These T cell receptor beta chains were read from a single sample in a study of CXCR3-negative and CXCR3-positive naive CD8 T cells. Reprocessing the 5' RACE reads, TCRdb reports a single entry for every CDR3 protein and omits DNA. The sample spans tens of thousands of distinct CDR3 sequences; the ten largest clones claim around 4.9%. The sample was naive CXCR3+ CD8+ T cells from blood. Receptor source: a human donor in good health. Some clones in this sample may be carry-over from other donors' samples. The CDR3 runs from the conserved cysteine through the conserved F or W. The size of a clone is reported for some rows only, either as once, few or many, or as a class for expanded clones.

V gene	clone size	J gene	CDR3 protein
TRBV29-1	-	TRBJ1-1	CSVRSPGTGITEAFF
TRBV29-1	-	TRBJ2-3	CSVDSFESDRPTDTQYF
TRBV20-1	-	TRBJ2-7	CSARAGFDSSYEQYF
TRBV2	-	TRBJ2-1	CATATGTGYNEQFF
TRBV29-1	-	TRBJ2-1	CSVDGRYNEQFF
TRBV29-1	-	TRBJ2-5	CSVESYEETQYF
TRBV20-1	-	TRBJ2-7	CSARDAYEQYF
TRBV27	medium-sized	TRBJ2-7	CASSLSLEYEQYF
TRBV6-5	-	TRBJ2-7	CASSYRGLVNSYEQYF
TRBV7-9	-	TRBJ2-1	CASSPTGVANEQFF
TRBV9	-	TRBJ2-7	CASSEASGRAYEQYF
TRBV7-8	-	TRBJ2-7	CASSLVAGYEQYF
TRBV20-1	-	TRBJ2-1	CSARDRLGLADYNEQFF
TRBV9	-	TRBJ1-1	CASSVYDRGNTEAFF
TRBV29-1	-	TRBJ2-7	CSQDSDRNEQYF